A selection of T cell receptor beta chains follows, all from one sample in a study of OX40 agonist ivuxolimab in advanced cancers. Using immunoSEQ multiplex PCR, the repertoire was profiled, and TCRdb retains in-frame clones only, with some absent. The sample lists about 36,000 clones, about 81% occurring once. Sequencing used CD4+ or CD8+ T cells sorted from blood, obtained in a trial of the OX40 agonist ivuxolimab. These receptors originate from an adult with an advanced solid tumor such as melanoma, head and neck, liver or kidney cancer. The CDR3 runs from the conserved cysteine through the conserved F or W. A D gene is named only where the DNA matches it firmly. Clone size, where shown, is once, few, many, or a class for clones that have expanded.

J: TRBJ1-6
size: once
D: NA
V: TRBV28
DNA: TGTGCCAGCAGTCGCCGGGACATTTATTCACCCCTCCACTTT
CDR3: CASSRRDIYSPLHF

J: TRBJ1-1
size: NA
D: NA
V: TRBV19
DNA: TGTGCCAGTAGTACCGGGGGTGGGGCTAACACTGAAGCTTTCTTT
CDR3: CASSTGGGANTEAFF

J: TRBJ2-7
size: NA
D: NA
V: TRBV5-1
DNA: TGCGCCAGCAGCTTGGACCCAAATTATTCGGCCGAGCAGTACTTC
CDR3: CASSLDPNYSAEQYF

J: TRBJ1-4
size: NA
D: NA
V: TRBV7-9
DNA: TGTGCCAGCAGTTCAGGGCGTCCCGGGGATGAAAAACTGTTTTTT
CDR3: CASSSGRPGDEKLFF

J: TRBJ2-7
size: few
D: NA
V: TRBV10-1
DNA: TGCGCCAGCAGTGAATCTAGCGTAAAGGCCTACGAGCAGTACTTC
CDR3: CASSESSVKAYEQYF

J: TRBJ2-5
size: NA
D: NA
V: TRBV7-3
DNA: TGTGCCAGCAGCCAGGACAGACGAGAGACCCAGTACTTC
CDR3: CASSQDRRETQYF

J: TRBJ2-7
size: NA
D: NA
V: TRBV11-2
DNA: TGTGCCAGCAGCCCTATTTTTTTTACCGGACAGCCCTACGAGCAGTACTTC
CDR3: CASSPIFFTGQPYEQYF

J: TRBJ2-7
size: NA
D: TRBD1
V: TRBV25-1
DNA: TGTGCCAGCAGTAGAATGGGAACAGGGGCCTACGAGCAGTACTTC
CDR3: CASSRMGTGAYEQYF

J: TRBJ1-5
size: NA
D: NA
V: TRBV30
DNA: TGTGCCTGGAGTGTACAAGGTCAGCCCCAGCATTTT
CDR3: CAWSVQGQPQHF

J: TRBJ2-3
size: NA
D: NA
V: TRBV19
DNA: TGTGCCAGTAGTCCCCGAGGGACCTCCCTCGATACGCAGTATTTT
CDR3: CASSPRGTSLDTQYF

J: TRBJ1-1
size: once
D: TRBD1
V: TRBV14
DNA: TGTGCCAGCAGCCAAAACAGGGGAGGGTTTGAAGCTTTCTTT
CDR3: CASSQNRGGFEAFF

J: TRBJ2-5
size: NA
D: NA
V: TRBV18
DNA: TGTGCCAGCTCACCAGCGCTAAACCAAGAGACCCAGTACTTC
CDR3: CASSPALNQETQYF

J: TRBJ1-1
size: NA
D: NA
V: TRBV6-5
DNA: TGTGCCAGCAGTTACCTAGGGCCGAACACTGAAGCTTTCTTT
CDR3: CASSYLGPNTEAFF

J: TRBJ2-7
size: few
D: TRBD1
V: TRBV5-1
DNA: TGCGCCAGCAGCTGGGGACAGGGTAGGAACGAGCAGTACTTC
CDR3: CASSWGQGRNEQYF

J: TRBJ1-2
size: NA
D: NA
V: TRBV4-1
DNA: TGCGCCAGCAGCCAAGACCAATCTAACTATGGCTACACCTTC
CDR3: CASSQDQSNYGYTF

J: TRBJ2-7
size: NA
D: NA
V: TRBV27
DNA: TGTGCCAGCAGTTGGGAGCGCTACGAGCAGTACTTC
CDR3: CASSWERYEQYF

J: TRBJ1-5
size: NA
D: NA
V: TRBV4-2
DNA: TGTGCCAGCAGCCTCTTCCTGGGGCGCGGCAATCAGCCCCAGCATTTT
CDR3: CASSLFLGRGNQPQHF

J: TRBJ1-1
size: NA
D: NA
V: TRBV5-1
DNA: TGCGCCAGCAGCTTGGGGGAGCGGAACACTGAAGCTTTCTTT
CDR3: CASSLGERNTEAFF

J: TRBJ2-3
size: NA
D: NA
V: TRBV6-4
DNA: TGTGCCAGCAGTGACCCCTTCGGGCGCACAGATACGCAGTATTTT
CDR3: CASSDPFGRTDTQYF

J: TRBJ2-1
size: once
D: TRBD2
V: TRBV14
DNA: TGTGCCAGCAGCTCGGGGGGTACTAGCGGGAGACGAAATGAGCAGTTCTTC
CDR3: CASSSGGTSGRRNEQFF

J: TRBJ1-5
size: few
D: NA
V: TRBV2
DNA: TGTGCCAGCAGTGAAGGGACATCGGGTCAGCCCCAGCATTTT
CDR3: CASSEGTSGQPQHF

J: TRBJ1-3
size: few
D: NA
V: TRBV9
DNA: TGTGCCAGCAGCGTAGCAGGGGCTGGAAACACCATATATTTT
CDR3: CASSVAGAGNTIYF